This entry features one T cell receptor beta chain sequence. The sample is drawn from a study of T cells after posttransplantation cyclophosphamide. Only in-frame clones appear in the TCRdb table, and some are missing; sequencing was by immunoSEQ multiplex PCR. The sample holds tens of thousands of clones; 85% to 95% are singletons and the top ten take around 3%. The V gene's germline CDR1 is LNHDA and CDR2 SQIVND (reference sequence). V lost 2 bases, J lost 6 bases, and 16 bases lay in between. The length of the CDR3 is 16 residues. The sequence came from a woman between 50 and 59 years old in good health and a related stem cell transplant donor. The rearrangement links TRBV19 to TRBJ1-4; D uncertain. Sequenced material: PBMCs. The CDR3 here is CASSIRSGTFDEKLFF. CDR3 coding DNA: TGTGCCAGTAGTATAAGGTCAGGTACCTTCGATGAAAAACTGTTTTTT.